The subject of this entry is one T cell receptor (beta chain). Its antigen is still unknown. The sample holds no much larger clone one base away, and base qualities are not on file. The data were taken from a study of T cell responses to AZD1222 COVID-19 vaccine (dated by TCRdb to the early 2020s). At the level of the whole study: AZD1222 recipients given second doses at about 4 weeks or at about 12 weeks were pooled, since spike-specific TCR depth and breadth were not found to differ between the two schedules. A total of just over 230 trial participants underwent TCR sequencing, of whom around 210 had received two doses of AZD1222 and about 25 had received two doses of the MenACWY control vaccine. Trial participants were enrolled into age subgroups of 18-55, 56-69 and 70-plus years, which contained approximately 150, 30 and 60 TCR-sequenced participants, respectively. The research as a whole found: Participants were mostly white British, with more females than males. The authors suggested clonal diversity may have been underestimated. Reportedly, close to half of the unique spike-specific TCRs recognized epitopes lying outside the regions that are mutated in the B.1.351 and B.1.1.7 variants. After two AZD1222 doses, spike-specific TCR breadth and depth were significantly higher than at day 0 and than in MenACWY recipients. In the small 56-69-year group, the increase in depth fell short of significance, most likely because of low power. Conclusions about previously exposed vaccinees were limited because only 5 or 6 AZD1222 recipients were SARS-CoV-2 seropositive at baseline. Because no day 14 peak-response samples were available, repertoires were characterized only after the peak T cell response. The whole spike protein was spanned by vaccine-associated CD4 TCRs, and dominant responses were seen in regions 160-218 and 743-854.

The CDR3 regions of human TCRbeta chains were analyzed by immunosequencing. Concerning the study's data processing: Repertoire TCRs were matched against a reference library of SARS-CoV-2-specific TCRs generated with the MIRA antigen-specificity platform. Breadth was defined as the fraction of unique TCRs that were SARS-CoV-2-associated, and depth was defined as the fraction of total T cells that were SARS-CoV-2-associated. Each spike-specific TCR was assigned to its reactive spike region and to a CD4 or CD8 class using the MIRA data. Log10-transformed breadth and depth values were compared by one-way ANOVA with Sidak's multiple comparisons tests. This immuneACCESS table, as held by TCRdb, lists in-frame sequences with V and J called but not all clones. Of the missing ones, under half trace to an unresolved V gene in checked studies; the others have no known cause. Clone size and V and J calls were adopted from that table, with D and trimming inferred from the DNA. The sample contains 110,000 to 150,000 clones, 70% to 90% of them found a single time. The top ten hold roughly 7.3% of the sample.

Per the publication, the time point label means: baseline before first vaccination. The vaccinee samples were drawn from two UK trials, COV001 and COV002, one of which was a single-blind randomized controlled phase 2/3 trial testing AZD1222 (ChAdOx1 nCoV-19) in healthy adults. Trial participant PBMC samples were collected at day 0 and day 28 after the second dose for TCRbeta chain sequencing. The receptor was isolated from an adult in good health. The sequencing used peripheral blood, collected on day 0 of AZD1222 vaccination.

The DNA reads as follows: TGTGCCAGTAGTCTCCTGGGGGATGGCTACACCTTC. The encoded protein is CASSLLGDGYTF. The rearrangement combines TRBV19 with TRBJ1-2; TRBD1 is possibly the D segment (5 matching bases). CDR1 and CDR2 are drawn from the germline V gene (reference sequence): LNHDA, SQIVND. V and J lose 5 bases and 6 bases, and a span of 10 bases separates them. Measured from the cysteine to the phenylalanine, the CDR3 is 12 residues long. The read is trimmed to its CDR3 DNA, 36 bases read in frame from base 1. The entire variable domain, with the stretches around the CDR3 drawn from the reference TRBV19 and TRBJ1-2 proteins, is DGGITQSPKYLFRKEGQNVTLSCEQNLNHDAMYWYRQDPGQGLRLIYYSQIVNDFQKGDIAEGYSVSREKKESFPLTVTSAQKNPTAFYLCASSLLGDGYTFGSGTRLTVV.